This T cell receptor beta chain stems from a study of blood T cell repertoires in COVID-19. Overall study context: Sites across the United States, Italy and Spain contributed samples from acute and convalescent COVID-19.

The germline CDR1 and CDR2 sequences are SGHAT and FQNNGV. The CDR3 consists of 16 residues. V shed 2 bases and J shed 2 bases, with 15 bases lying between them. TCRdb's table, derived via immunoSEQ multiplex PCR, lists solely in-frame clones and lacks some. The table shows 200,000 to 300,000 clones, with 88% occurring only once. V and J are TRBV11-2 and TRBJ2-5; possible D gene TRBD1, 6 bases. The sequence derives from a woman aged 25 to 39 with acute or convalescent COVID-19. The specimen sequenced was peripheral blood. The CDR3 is CASSLLFSRGQETQYF. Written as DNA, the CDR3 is TGTGCCAGCAGCTTATTATTCTCCAGGGGACAAGAGACCCAGTACTTC.